The rows below give T cell receptor beta chains drawn from one sample of a study of blood T cell repertoires in COVID-19. The data were produced by immunoSEQ multiplex PCR, yet TCRdb's version contains in-frame clones alone and is incomplete. The table records 50,000 to 65,000 clones, approximately 82% of them present only once. The material sequenced was peripheral blood. Source of these receptors: a human donor in a cohort sampled during active COVID-19. Each CDR3 is given with its conserved first and last residue. The D gene is left open where the match is weak. Clone size appears in some rows only: once, few, many, or a class for an expanded clone.

d_call,v_call,clone_size,j_call,cdr3_aa,cdr3_nt
.,TRBV6-5,.,TRBJ2-1,CASSYSTPGVSNEQFF,TGTGCCAGCAGTTACTCCACCCCGGGAGTCTCCAATGAGCAGTTCTTC
TRBD1,TRBV4-2,.,TRBJ1-1,CASSQQDRENTEAFF,TGTGCCAGCAGCCAACAGGACAGGGAGAACACTGAAGCTTTCTTT
TRBD2,TRBV7-9,.,TRBJ2-2,CASVSRHREDTGELFF,TGTGCCAGCGTTTCGAGGCACCGGGAGGACACCGGGGAGCTGTTTTTT
.,TRBV11-2,.,TRBJ2-7,CASSSSGPSSYEQYF,TGTGCCAGCAGCTCAAGCGGGCCAAGCTCCTACGAGCAGTACTTC
.,TRBV3-1/TRBV3-2,.,TRBJ2-5,CASSHEGGPETQYF,TGTGCCAGCAGCCACGAGGGGGGGCCAGAGACCCAGTACTTC
.,TRBV6-5,.,TRBJ1-2,CASSSTDNYGYTF,TGTGCCAGCAGTTCGACAGACAACTATGGCTACACCTTC
.,TRBV9,.,TRBJ1-6,CASSVARSGDGFNSPLHF,TGTGCCAGCAGCGTAGCTCGGTCAGGCGACGGCTTCAATTCACCCCTCCACTTT
.,TRBV6-5,.,TRBJ1-2,CASSRSSRANYGYTF,TGTGCCAGCAGTCGCAGTTCGCGGGCTAACTATGGCTACACCTTC
TRBD2,TRBV5-1,.,TRBJ2-1,CASSGGDGYNEQFF,TGCGCCAGCAGCGGGGGGGACGGATACAATGAGCAGTTCTTC
TRBD1,TRBV5-6,.,TRBJ2-2,CASSADRVLDTGELFF,TGTGCCAGCAGCGCCGACAGGGTATTAGACACCGGGGAGCTGTTTTTT
TRBD1,TRBV4-1,few,TRBJ2-5,CASSQGTGQETQYF,TGCGCCAGCAGCCAAGGGACAGGCCAAGAGACCCAGTACTTC
.,TRBV19,once,TRBJ2-5,CASSILYQGQETQYF,TGTGCCAGTAGTATACTTTATCAGGGGCAGGAGACCCAGTACTTC
.,TRBV2,once,TRBJ1-5,CASSGPVVQPQHF,TGTGCCAGCAGTGGCCCGGTCGTTCAGCCCCAGCATTTT
.,TRBV9,.,TRBJ2-5,CASSVGGSEETQYF,TGTGCCAGCAGCGTTGGGGGGTCGGAAGAGACCCAGTACTTC
.,TRBV15,.,TRBJ2-2,CATSRDKSVEGGELFF,TGTGCCACCAGCAGAGATAAAAGCGTGGAGGGCGGGGAGCTGTTTTTT
TRBD2,TRBV7-8,.,TRBJ2-1,CASSLTSAIYNEQFF,TGTGCCAGCAGCTTAACTAGCGCAATTTACAATGAGCAGTTCTTC
TRBD1,TRBV27,once,TRBJ2-2,CASRRGRNTGELFF,TGTGCCAGCAGGAGGGGGCGCAACACCGGGGAGCTGTTTTTT
TRBD2,TRBV28,.,TRBJ2-7,CASSFGGRPGGEQYF,TGTGCCAGCAGTTTCGGCGGGAGGCCGGGGGGCGAGCAGTACTTC
.,TRBV19,once,TRBJ1-1,CASLPGSRNTEAFF,TGTGCCAGTCTTCCAGGGTCCAGGAACACTGAAGCTTTCTTT
.,TRBV24-1,.,TRBJ2-1,CATSGEANEQFF,TGTGCCACCAGTGGGGAGGCCAATGAGCAGTTCTTC
.,TRBV27,once,TRBJ2-7,CASSPYPPRAYEQYF,TGTGCCAGCAGCCCCTACCCTCCGCGGGCTTACGAGCAGTACTTC
.,TRBV6-5,.,TRBJ1-2,CASSHRENYGYTF,TGTGCCAGCAGCCACAGGGAAAACTATGGCTACACCTTC
TRBD2,TRBV11-2,once,TRBJ2-4,CASGYGGSLAKNIQYF,TGTGCCAGCGGATACGGGGGGAGCCTCGCCAAAAACATTCAGTACTTC
TRBD2,TRBV27,.,TRBJ2-3,CASRVGTTRGTQYF,TGTGCCAGCAGGGTAGGGACTACGAGGGGTACGCAGTATTTT
TRBD2,TRBV2,.,TRBJ2-3,CASSLAGAPTDTQYF,TGTGCCAGCAGTCTAGCGGGAGCTCCCACAGATACGCAGTATTTT
.,TRBV6-1,few,TRBJ1-2,CASSESRVNRAAYGYTF,TGTGCCAGCAGTGAAAGCAGGGTCAACAGGGCCGCTTATGGCTACACCTTC
TRBD2,TRBV5-6,.,TRBJ2-7,CASSGGGLAGLSEQYF,TGTGCCAGCAGCGGCGGGGGGCTCGCGGGCCTCTCCGAGCAGTACTTC
.,TRBV10-3,.,TRBJ1-5,CAISEGEGGDWPQHF,TGTGCCATCAGTGAGGGAGAAGGGGGGGATTGGCCCCAGCATTTT